The source of this T cell receptor (beta chain) is a study of regulatory T cells in long-lasting Graves disease (dated by TCRdb to the early 2020s). Context from the whole study: Antithyroid drugs had been taken for less than 3 months by newly diagnosed Graves' disease patients. Peripheral blood TCR sequencing and RNA sequencing compared persistent Graves' disease patients with newly diagnosed Graves' disease patients. The study took place in China and was registered as a clinical trial. A total of roughly 35 samples underwent TCR sequencing, from some 13 patients with persistent Graves' disease and some 20 patients with newly diagnosed Graves' disease.

This clonotype has a handful of counts. Its antigen target is currently unknown. No clone much larger than this one lies a single base away; base qualities are absent. Study-level results and caveats: TRBV28, TRBJ1-2 and TRBJ2-5 were preferentially used in persistent disease, while TRBV20-1 and TRBJ2-1 were favored in newly diagnosed disease. Only peripheral blood was studied, because thyroid tissue, the primary lesion, was inaccessible. More public clonotypes were shared among persistent patients (over 2,500) than among newly diagnosed patients (more than 900). Compared with newly diagnosed patients, persistent Graves' disease patients had lower TCR Shannon entropy and fewer highly expanded clones, which suggests clonal expansion. As a limitation, the authors acknowledged that the small sample size may reduce accuracy. Sequencing and analysis were restricted to the TCR beta chain.

In light of the paper, this sample's time point label describes: newly diagnosed GD, antithyroid drugs for less than 3 months. For both TCR sequencing and RNA sequencing, RNA was extracted from PBMCs in TRIzol. Graves' disease was diagnosed according to American Thyroid Association guidelines. Patients were recruited from an endocrinology department in Xi'an, China. Each patient gave 8.5 to 9.5 milliliters of peripheral blood, collected in an EDTA anticoagulant tube. Ficoll Paque Plus density gradient separation was used to isolate PBMCs, and no further T cell sorting was done. An Agilent 2100 Bioanalyzer and agarose gel were used to check RNA quality, while a NanoDrop 2000 measured RNA concentration. Library generation was performed with multiplex PCR. TCRdb names Illumina HiSeq 4000 as the instrument used. TCR beta libraries were built with iRepertoire HTBI primers and Arm-PCR amplification of CDR3 regions. Gel purification was performed on PCR products prior to sequencing. The paper's processing steps were these. Gene usage analysis of CDR3 amino acid clonotypes relied on the roughly 67 TRBV and 14 TRBJ segments identified across samples. COPE and FqMerger were used to merge the filtered high-quality paired reads into contigs. Contigs were aligned with BLAST to IMGT TRBV, TRBD and TRBJ reference genes, and CDR3 was defined per IMGT. Clonotypes above 0.1% frequency were classified as highly expanded clones. Repertoire diversity was measured by Shannon entropy, and V-J evenness by the Gini coefficient. Public clonotypes were defined as clonotypes shared by more than one individual. TCRdb reran the public reads through fastp at Q25 and MiXCR, keeping productive beta chains. Rows with a matching CDR3 protein are joined into one entry that keeps the most common DNA and genes. The authors' filters were not applied to this entry. The sample table lists some 410,000 distinct CDR3 sequences, less than 20% of them with a count of one. The top ten constitute around 10% of the sample.

The germline V gene (reference sequence) supplies CDR1 DFQATT and CDR2 SNEGSKA. The junction carries 4 bases between V and J, which are trimmed by 0 bases and 6 bases respectively. Inclusive of the bounding cysteine and phenylalanine, the CDR3 is 11 residues long. The entry retains the CDR3 DNA only, 33 bases that are in frame from base 1. These data were also filed under a second study, of T cells in Graves' hyperthyroidism and ophthalmopathy. As that second paper reports: Graves' hyperthyroidism was defined as stable when no progression to ophthalmopathy occurred over 18 months of follow-up. Hyperthyroidism patients were aged 18 to 65 years and newly diagnosed, with disease duration of less than 2 months. Patients with uncontrolled infections, other autoimmune diseases, pregnancy or lactation were excluded. Diagnoses were established on the basis of clinical symptoms, serum thyroxine and TRAb, thyroid ultrasound, and orbital computed tomography. For the first round of RT-PCR on the TCR CDR3, the HTBI primer set was used together with the Qiagen OneStep RT-PCR kit. Most expanded thyroid clonotypes (frequency above 0.001) were also found in blood, which suggests that blood repertoires may mirror thyroid immune responses. Ophthalmopathy was separated from stable hyperthyroidism by a 13 V-J signature model, with around 88% sensitivity and about 81% specificity obtained in cross-validation and 80%/75% obtained in testing. In validation, the model predicted progression to ophthalmopathy with 65% to 71% sensitivity and about 72% specificity, a median of roughly seven months before onset. TCR V-J signatures able to tell the groups apart were searched for in a discovery cohort of some 100 patients, of whom 43 had Graves' ophthalmopathy and about 60 had stable Graves' hyperthyroidism. An independent validation cohort of fewer than 20 hyperthyroidism patients and some 15 patients who later progressed to ophthalmopathy tested prospective prediction of ophthalmopathy. For training and testing, the roughly 97 patients in the discovery cohort were randomly divided in a 7:3 ratio. The study also compared thyroid tissue and blood T-cell repertoires from about 6 Graves' hyperthyroidism patients. After blood sampling, hyperthyroidism patients were treated with methimazole at a starting dose of 30 mg daily, and ophthalmopathy patients were treated with high-dose intravenous methylprednisolone. A second multiplex PCR round built the libraries, followed by size selection and purification. Sequencing of the libraries was done on an Illumina HiSeq2000 using paired-end 100 bp reads. SOAPnuke was used to process the raw data, throwing out any read that contained adapters or uncalled bases, had a mean Phred below 15, or lacked an exact constant-primer or identifier match. COPE v1.2.5 was used to merge the high-quality paired reads, and each unique nucleotide sequence was defined as a clonotype. MiTCR v1.1 was used to align the clonotypes against IMGT TRBV, TRBD and TRBJ reference segments. The analysis was restricted to V-J combinations with a frequency above 0.0001, which together covered roughly 99% of the repertoires. The TCS score was defined as the ratio of F50 (clonal expansion) to E x V (chaos), calculated using BLOSUM62-based TCRdist between CDR3 peptides within each V-J. Welch's t-statistics and random forest reduced around 510 V-J features to 10 to 15, which were used in a naive Bayes classifier (R e1071). Sample size was not statistically predetermined, and investigators were not blinded to group allocation. The paper reports TCR Vbeta CDR3 sequencing of some 140 peripheral blood samples: approximately 43 ophthalmopathy, under 80 hyperthyroidism and about 17 progressor patients.

The source of this sequence is a woman aged 30 to 39 with Graves disease. Donor details come from another sample of the same person, matched by shared clones. Specimen: peripheral blood mononuclear cells (PBMCs), collected at new diagnosis, from a patient treated with antithyroid drugs. This sequence uses TRBV20-1 and TRBJ2-3; the D gene cannot be resolved reliably. The CDR3: CSARDRDTQYF. Here is the DNA: TGCAGTGCTAGAGATCGTGATACGCAGTATTTT.